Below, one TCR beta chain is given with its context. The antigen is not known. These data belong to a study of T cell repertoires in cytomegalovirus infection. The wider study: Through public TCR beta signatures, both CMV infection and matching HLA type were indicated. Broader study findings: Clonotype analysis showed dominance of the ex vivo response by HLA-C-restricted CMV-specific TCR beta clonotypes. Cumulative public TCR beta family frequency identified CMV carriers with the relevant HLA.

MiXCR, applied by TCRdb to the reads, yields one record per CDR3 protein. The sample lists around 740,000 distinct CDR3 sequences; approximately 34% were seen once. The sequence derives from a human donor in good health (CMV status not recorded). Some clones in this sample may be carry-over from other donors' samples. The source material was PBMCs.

Here the CDR3 reads CSAALWGSPLHF. In DNA, the CDR3 is TGCAGTGCCGCATTATGGGGTTCACCCCTCCACTTT. This rearrangement joins TRBV20-1 to TRBJ1-6; D is unresolved. V was pared by 6 bases and J by 9 bases, with 12 bases between. Germline CDR1 and CDR2: DFQATT and SNEGSKA (reference sequence). The CDR3 covers 12 residues.